Each of the 8 T cell receptor beta chains below was sequenced from the same sample in a study of cytomegalovirus exposure and HLA in healthy donors. PCR used 60 Vbeta primers and 13 Jbeta primers. The repertoire was sequenced with immunoSEQ multiplex PCR; TCRdb's copy has only in-frame clones and lacks some. In the table there are about 150,000 clones, 79% of which are singletons. The sequenced sample consisted of PBMCs. The receptors derive from a man between 45 and 60 years old in good health and CMV-seropositive.

J is TRBJ2-3 and V is TRBV6-5, with 10 positions matching TRBD2. Per the germline V gene, CDR1 is MNHEY and CDR2 is SVGAGI. The CDR3 has 16 amino acids. J gave up 5 bases and V 0 bases, and 5 bases lay outside the gene matches. The CDR3 here is CASSYSGLAGEDTQYF. For the CDR3, the DNA is TGTGCCAGCAGTTACTCCGGGCTAGCGGGAGAAGATACGCAGTATTTT.

The chain's CDR3 is CATGAGTGISYNSPLHF. The CDR3 DNA follows: TGTGCTACCGGGGCCGGGACAGGTATATCCTATAATTCACCCCTCCACTTT. This rearrangement joins TRBV30 to TRBJ1-6; TRBD1 matches at 8 bases. The CDR3 runs 17 residues. From germline, CDR1 is GTSNPN and CDR2 SVGIG (reference sequence).

This chain uses TRBV6-1 with TRBJ2-1; 7 bases are shared with TRBD2. Germline values: CDR1 MNHNS, CDR2 SASEGT. The ends lost 6 bases at V and 8 bases at J; junction bases unmatched: 7. The CDR3 sequence is 13 residues long. The CDR3 bases are TGTGCCAGCAGGCCTCTTGGGGGGGATGAGCAGTTCTTC. Its protein product is CASRPLGGDEQFF.

The V gene is TRBV9, the J gene TRBJ1-3, with 8 bases fitting TRBD1. The CDR3 runs to 17 residues. V lost 3 bases to trimming and J lost 0 bases; unmatched junction nucleotides: 8. CDR1 is SGDLS and CDR2 is YYNGEE in the germline V gene. CDR3 protein: CASSASGTGLSGNTIYF. The CDR3 nucleotides are TGTGCCAGCAGCGCCTCCGGGACAGGCCTCTCTGGAAACACCATATATTTT.

The chain carries TRBV10-3 and TRBJ2-3, with 9 bases matching TRBD2. This CDR3 has 16 residues. Germline trimming cut 3 bases from V and 3 bases from J; bases unmatched to any gene: 7. CDR1 is ENHRY, CDR2 SYGVKD, per germline. CDR3 region: CAISDPGREGTDTQYF. DNA for the CDR3: TGTGCCATCAGTGACCCAGGGCGGGAGGGGACAGATACGCAGTATTTT.

This chain joins TRBV28 and TRBJ2-3, with TRBD2 identical over 11 bases. V shed 4 bases and J 2 bases; nucleotides not matched to a gene: 8. The germline CDR1 and CDR2 sequences are MDHEN and SYDVKM. CDR3 length: 17 residues. In DNA form, the CDR3 reads TGTGCCAGCAGTTCCCTGGGGACTAGCGGAGTCACAGATACGCAGTATTTT. This codes for CASSSLGTSGVTDTQYF.

The rearrangement joins TRBV2 to TRBJ2-3, with TRBD2 matching 11 bases. Germline V gives CDR1 SNHLY, CDR2 FYNNEI. The CDR3 covers 15 residues. With V trimmed by 6 bases and J by 6 bases, 8 bases remained unmatched. The CDR3 reads CASRELAGDRDTQYF. Written as DNA, the CDR3 is TGTGCCAGCAGGGAACTAGCGGGAGATCGGGATACGCAGTATTTT.

V usage is TRBV4-2 and J usage is TRBJ2-7, with 7 nucleotides matching TRBD2. This CDR3 contains 15 residues. J lost 2 bases, V lost 0 bases, and 4 bases had no gene match. CDR1 and CDR2 from the germline V gene are LGHNA and YNFKEQ. The CDR3 spells CASSQDWGGAYEQYF. The CDR3 DNA reads TGTGCCAGCAGCCAAGATTGGGGGGGGGCCTACGAGCAGTACTTC.